The entry below gives a single T cell receptor (beta chain) sequence along with its context. The clone's antigen remains unknown. No much larger clone exists at a distance of one base, and base qualities are not known. CDR1 and CDR2, per the germline V gene, are SGHTA and FQGNSA. The junction shows trimming of 3 bases on V and 3 bases on J, plus 6 bases between the germline ends. The CDR3 numbers 12 residues from cysteine through phenylalanine. Only CDR3 DNA remains: 36 bases, in frame from the first base. This specimen comes from a study of T cell changes during pregnancy in multiple sclerosis (dated by TCRdb to between 2018 and 2021). Background for the entire study: In women with multiple sclerosis, the researchers looked at how the T cell repertoire shifted as pregnancy progressed.

Library prep was done by the immunoSEQ multiplex PCR assay. As stored in TCRdb, this immuneACCESS dataset retains in-frame rearrangements with V and J assigned. A fraction of the clones does not appear; measured against another copy, unresolved V genes explain less than half of the discrepancy, and the remainder lacks a known reason. The sample data list 27,000 or so clones, and 88% of these were observed just once. Roughly 8.3% of the sample goes to the ten largest clones. This sequence was found in a female donor with multiple sclerosis, enrolled in a pregnancy study. The chain is encoded by TRBV7-2 joined to TRBJ2-7, with TRBD1 perhaps the D gene, on 5 matching bases. The sequencing here drew on CD8+ T cells from peripheral blood mononuclear cells, taken in the second trimester of pregnancy. The CDR3: CASSFQGYEQYF. The DNA is as follows: TGTGCCAGCAGCTTCCAGGGCTACGAGCAGTACTTC.